This entry describes one T cell receptor (beta chain). These data are taken from a study of cytomegalovirus exposure and HLA in healthy donors. The V gene lost 1 base and the J gene lost 4 bases, with 10 bases spanning the gap. The CDR3 covers 14 residues. Germline V gene lookup returns CDR1 SGHVS and CDR2 FQNEAQ. The PCR used 60 Vbeta and 13 Jbeta primers. Some clones are missing from TCRdb's copy, which holds only in-frame ones; the method was immunoSEQ multiplex PCR. Of 210,000 or so clones in the sample, roughly 80% were seen once. The rearrangement uses TRBV7-8 and TRBJ1-1; D not resolved. Specimen: PBMCs. This TCR was recovered from a girl aged 2-10 years in good health and CMV-seronegative. The CDR3 protein is CASSLVSRGTEAFF. The CDR3 DNA is TGTGCCAGCAGCTTAGTTTCCCGGGGCACTGAAGCTTTCTTT.